Listed here is a single TCR beta chain. The antigen remains unidentified. This entry comes from a study of T cell responses to AZD1222 COVID-19 vaccine. Across the study: Analyses pooled second doses at about 4 or about 12 weeks. Overall study results and limits: Baseline antibody screening turned up just 6 or 7 seropositive AZD1222 recipients. Sampling that yielded the repertoires occurred only after the peak T cell response.

Trimming stripped 1 base from V and 6 bases from J, with 9 bases between. This CDR3 is 14 amino acids long. Germline assignment: CDR1 SEHNR and CDR2 FQNEAQ (reference sequence). Clones were read by immunoSEQ multiplex PCR, and TCRdb kept only the in-frame ones, dropping some. The sample carries under 140,000 clones, about 90% recorded once. The receptor was derived from an adult in good health. The chain joins TRBV7-9 to TRBJ2-2; D ambiguous. The specimen comprised peripheral blood, sampled on day 0 of AZD1222 vaccination. CDR3 residues: CASSLVSAPGELFF. The CDR3, as DNA: TGTGCCAGCAGCTTAGTCTCAGCCCCCGGGGAGCTGTTTTTT. Looking up the rest from reference TRBV7-9 and TRBJ2-2 gives the full variable domain: DTGVSQNPRHKITKRGQNVTFRCDPISEHNRLYWYRQTLGQGPEFLTYFQNEAQLEKSRLLSDRFSAERPKGSFSTLEIQRTEQGDSAMYLCASSLVSAPGELFFGEGSRLTVL.